These 3 T cell receptor beta chains were sequenced from one sample in a study of blood T cell repertoires in COVID-19. The table came from immunoSEQ multiplex PCR; TCRdb's copy has only in-frame clones and leaves some out. Of approximately 300,000 clones in the sample, around 85% were seen once. Sequenced sample: PBMCs or T cells enriched from blood (not recorded which). All receptors come from a woman aged 25 to 39 who had been exposed to COVID-19.

This chain links TRBV5-1 with TRBJ2-5; D is perhaps TRBD2 (5 bases). The germline V and J ends were trimmed by 2 bases and 3 bases, with 8 bases remaining between them. The CDR3 has 13 amino acids. Germline V lookup: CDR1 SGHRS, CDR2 YFSETQ. The CDR3 loop reads CASSFSGEETQYF. The CDR3 DNA is TGCGCCAGCAGCTTTTCCGGGGAAGAGACCCAGTACTTC.

The V gene is TRBV7-2, the J gene TRBJ1-3; 7 bases are shared with TRBD1. CDR1 is SGHTA and CDR2 is FQGNSA in the germline V gene. V was pared by 0 bases and J by 2 bases, with 1 base of the junction left unmatched. CDR3 length: 15 residues. The CDR3 protein is CASSLADRAGNTIYF. The CDR3 nucleotides read TGTGCCAGCAGCTTAGCCGACAGGGCTGGAAACACCATATATTTT.

J is TRBJ2-2 and V is TRBV2; TRBD2 is a possible D gene (6 bases). From germline, CDR1 is SNHLY and CDR2 FYNNEI. V gave up 2 bases and J gave up 3 bases, with 13 bases separating them. The CDR3 length is 16 residues. DNA for the CDR3: TGTGCCAGCAGTGAACGCCAGGGCGGGGACACCGGGGAGCTGTTTTTT. Its protein product is CASSERQGGDTGELFF.